This T cell receptor (beta chain) was sequenced for a study of identical twins. Each CDR3 protein gets one entry after TCRdb re-called the 5' RACE reads with MiXCR. Among more than 650,000 distinct CDR3 sequences listed, around 6% were seen once. The length of the CDR3 is 12 residues. Per germline, CDR1 SQVTM and CDR2 ANQGSEA. V was clipped by 7 bases and J by 6 bases, with 16 bases between them. This TCR was recovered from a man aged 18-30 years in good health. The chain carries TRBV29-1 and TRBJ2-7; D gene uncertain. The sample comprised naive T cells sorted from blood. CDR3 coding DNA: TGCAGCGCTTTTGAGTACGGTCTCGAGCAGTACTTC. It encodes CSAFEYGLEQYF.